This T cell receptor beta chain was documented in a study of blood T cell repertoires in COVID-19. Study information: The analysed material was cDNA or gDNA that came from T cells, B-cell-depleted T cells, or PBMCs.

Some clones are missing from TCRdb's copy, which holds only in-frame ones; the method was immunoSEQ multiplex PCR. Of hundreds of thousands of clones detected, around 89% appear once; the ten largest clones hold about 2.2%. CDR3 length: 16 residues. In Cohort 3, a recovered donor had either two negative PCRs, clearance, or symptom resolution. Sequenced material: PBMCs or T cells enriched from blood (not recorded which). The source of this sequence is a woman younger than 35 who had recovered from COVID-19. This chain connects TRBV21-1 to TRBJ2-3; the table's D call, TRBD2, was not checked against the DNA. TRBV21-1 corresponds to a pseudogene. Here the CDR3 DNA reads TGTGCCAGCAGCAAAGCCATGGGGTCTAGCCCAGATACGCAGTATTTT. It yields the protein CASSKAMGSSPDTQYF.